This T cell receptor (beta chain) was captured by sequencing in a study of T cell changes during pregnancy in multiple sclerosis. CDR1 is LNHDA and CDR2 is SQIVND in the germline V gene (reference sequence). The V and J ends lost 4 bases and 3 bases, in that order; junction bases with no gene match: 5. CDR3 length: 15 amino acids. Assay used: immunoSEQ multiplex PCR; TCRdb lists only in-frame clones, some missing. Of 70,000 to 95,000 clones in the sample, approximately 94% were seen once. The material was peripheral blood, obtained in the third trimester of pregnancy. This receptor was identified in a female donor with multiple sclerosis, enrolled in a pregnancy study. The chain recombines TRBV19 with TRBJ2-5, with TRBD2 matching over 10 bases. The CDR3 region is CASSKSGRGEETQYF. CDR3 nucleotides: TGTGCCAGTAGTAAGAGCGGGAGGGGAGAAGAGACCCAGTACTTC.